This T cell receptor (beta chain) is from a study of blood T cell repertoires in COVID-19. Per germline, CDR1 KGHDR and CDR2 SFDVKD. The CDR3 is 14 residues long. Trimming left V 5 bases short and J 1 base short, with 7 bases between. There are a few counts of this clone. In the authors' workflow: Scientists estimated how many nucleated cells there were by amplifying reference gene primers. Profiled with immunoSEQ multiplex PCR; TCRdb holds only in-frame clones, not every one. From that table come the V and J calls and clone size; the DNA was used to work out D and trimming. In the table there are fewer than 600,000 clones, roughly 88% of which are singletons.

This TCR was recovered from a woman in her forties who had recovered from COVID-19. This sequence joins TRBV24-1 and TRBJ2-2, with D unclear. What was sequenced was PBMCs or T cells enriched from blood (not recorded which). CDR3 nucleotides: TGTGCCACCAGTGGTCGTAGGAACACCGGGGAGCTGTTTTTT. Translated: CATSGRRNTGELFF.